What follows is one TCR beta chain and its context. Its matching antigen is unknown. Germline V CDR1 and CDR2: SGDLS, YYNGEE. Trimming cost V 3 bases and J 6 bases, with 12 bases left between them. The CDR3 is made up of 13 amino acids. 60 Vbeta and 13 Jbeta primers were used in PCR. In the source study's methods: The count from a later analysis was 70 million to 85 million unique TCR beta chains, some 9.9 million of them shared. The table came from immunoSEQ multiplex PCR; TCRdb's copy has only in-frame clones and leaves some out. Clone size and V and J calls were adopted from that table, with D and trimming inferred from the DNA. Of over 50,000 clones listed, just under 85% were seen once; the top ten hold 1.7%. The data belong to a study of cytomegalovirus exposure and HLA in healthy donors. At the level of the study: The study's early data release held tens of millions of unique TCRs from HLA-typed donors. Among the 300 to 500 genotyped donors, 65% to 90% were placed in the Caucasian-associated ancestry cluster. Study-level points and caveats: Specificity of a few CMV-associated chains for CMV antigens was verified in vitro.

V usage is TRBV9 and J usage is TRBJ1-1; D not certain. Sequenced input: PBMCs. This TCR was recovered from a man aged 40-49 years in good health and CMV-seronegative. The CDR3, as DNA: TGTGCCAGCAGCGATGGCCGACTGTCTGAAGCTTTCTTT. Encoded protein: CASSDGRLSEAFF. The whole variable domain, remainder taken from reference TRBV9 and TRBJ1-1, is DSGVTQTPKHLITATGQRVTLRCSPRSGDLSVYWYQQSLDQGLQFLIQYYNGEERAKGNILERFSAQQFPDLHSELNLSSLELGDSALYFCASSDGRLSEAFFGQGTRLTVV.